This T cell receptor beta chain was documented in a study of shared clonotypes between healthy human individuals. Trimming at V came to 3 bases and at J to 9 bases, leaving 8 bases not matched to a gene. Germline V CDR1 and CDR2: SGHDT, YYEEEE. The CDR3 covers 14 residues. Study-level points and caveats: The study generally estimated greater richness for naive than memory subsets.

Deep level was the assay's run setting. Measured with immunoSEQ multiplex PCR; TCRdb has only the in-frame clones, and not every one. The sample carries over a million clones, roughly 74% recorded once. The study enrolled healthy HIV-negative adults without recent acute infections or vaccinations as donors. Details on this clone: As yet, its antigen is unknown.

The TCR sequence derives from a man aged 18 to 30 in good health. Some clones in this sample may be carry-over from other donors' samples. The V and J genes are TRBV5-6 and TRBJ2-1; 8 nucleotides line up with TRBD2. Specimen: memory CD4+ T cells from PBMCs. Stated subset: CD45RA-negative fraction. The CDR3 loop reads CASSSRGRPSEQFF. The CDR3 DNA is TGTGCCAGCAGCTCCCGCGGGAGGCCCAGTGAGCAGTTCTTC.